This T cell receptor (beta chain) was sequenced for a study of cytotoxic CD8 clonotypes in ibrutinib-treated CLL. Clones were sequenced by immunoSEQ multiplex PCR, and TCRdb holds only the in-frame ones, with some missing. The sample carries around 310,000 clones, around four fifths recorded once. Specimen: PBMCs, collected before ibrutinib treatment. The source is a human donor with chronic lymphocytic leukemia.

The CDR3 nucleotides read TGTGCCAGCAGCGGGAGCGGGAGGGCCTCCTCAGATACGCAGTATTTT. As protein: CASSGSGRASSDTQYF. V and J are TRBV4-2 and TRBJ2-3; 10 bases are shared with TRBD2. The CDR3 runs 16 residues. V gave up 5 bases and J gave up 4 bases; unmatched junction bases: 9. Per the germline V gene, CDR1 is LGHNA and CDR2 is YNFKEQ.